This T cell receptor beta chain was retrieved from a study of T cells in localized non-small cell lung cancer. Findings and caveats of the study: Overall survival was longer when the density of T cells in the blood was higher. Median detection of top 100 tumor clones in adjacent lung was 57 clones. The highest T cell clonality was in uninvolved adjacent lung, above tumor.

The table came from immunoSEQ multiplex PCR; TCRdb's copy has only in-frame clones and leaves some out. The sample includes approximately 40,000 clones, about 87% seen only once; the top ten take 3.5% to 4%. Per the germline V gene, CDR1 is SQVTM and CDR2 is ANQGSEA. Trimming shortened V by 3 bases and J by 0 bases, and 4 bases separated the two germline ends. The length of the CDR3 is 12 residues. Concerning this clone: Its antigen is still unknown.

The specimen comprised peripheral blood, sampled before any cancer treatment. This receptor was obtained from a man aged 18-55 years with stage I lung adenocarcinoma. The chain is built from TRBV29-1 and TRBJ2-3; D call uncertain. The CDR3 spells CSVDLSTDTQYF. For the CDR3, the DNA is TGCAGCGTTGACCTTAGCACAGATACGCAGTATTTT.